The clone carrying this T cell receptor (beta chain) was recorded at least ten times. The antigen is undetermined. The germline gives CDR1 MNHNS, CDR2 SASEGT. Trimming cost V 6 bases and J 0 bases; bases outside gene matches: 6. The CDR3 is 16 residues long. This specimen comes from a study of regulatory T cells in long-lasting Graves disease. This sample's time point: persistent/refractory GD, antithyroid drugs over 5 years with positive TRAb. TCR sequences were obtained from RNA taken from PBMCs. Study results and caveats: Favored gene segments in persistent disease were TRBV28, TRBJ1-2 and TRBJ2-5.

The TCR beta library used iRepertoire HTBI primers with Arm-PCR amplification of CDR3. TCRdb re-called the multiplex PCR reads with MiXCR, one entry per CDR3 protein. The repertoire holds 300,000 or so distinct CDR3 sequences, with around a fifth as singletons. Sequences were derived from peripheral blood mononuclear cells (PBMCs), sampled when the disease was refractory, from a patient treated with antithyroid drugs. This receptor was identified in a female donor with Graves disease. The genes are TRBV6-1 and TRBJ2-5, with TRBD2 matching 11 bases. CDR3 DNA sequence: TGTGCCAGCAGGCATACTAGCGGGGGCGACCAAGAGACCCAGTACTTC. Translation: CASRHTSGGDQETQYF.